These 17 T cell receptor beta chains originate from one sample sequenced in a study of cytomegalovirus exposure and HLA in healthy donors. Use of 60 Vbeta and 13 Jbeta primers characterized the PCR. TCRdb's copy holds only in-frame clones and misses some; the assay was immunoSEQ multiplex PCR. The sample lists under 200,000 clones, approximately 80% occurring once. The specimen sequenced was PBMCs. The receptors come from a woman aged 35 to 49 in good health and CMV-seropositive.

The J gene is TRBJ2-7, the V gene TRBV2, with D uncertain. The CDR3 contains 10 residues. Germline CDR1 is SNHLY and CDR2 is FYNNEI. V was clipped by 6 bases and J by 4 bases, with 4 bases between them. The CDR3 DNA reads TGTGCCAGCAGACTTTACGAGCAGTACTTC. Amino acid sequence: CASRLYEQYF.

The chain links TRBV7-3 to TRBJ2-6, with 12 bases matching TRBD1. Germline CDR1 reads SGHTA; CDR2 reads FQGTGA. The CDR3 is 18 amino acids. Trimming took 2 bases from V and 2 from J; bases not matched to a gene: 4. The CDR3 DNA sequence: TGTGCCAGCAGCTTAGGGACAGGGGGCAGGGCTGGGGCCAACGTCCTGACTTTC. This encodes CASSLGTGGRAGANVLTF.

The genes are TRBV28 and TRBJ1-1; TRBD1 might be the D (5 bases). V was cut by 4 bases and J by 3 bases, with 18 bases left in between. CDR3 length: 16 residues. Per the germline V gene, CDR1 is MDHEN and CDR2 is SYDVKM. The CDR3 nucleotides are TGTGCCAGCAGTTCCCATTATCGGGGAGGGGACACTGAAGCTTTCTTT. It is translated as CASSSHYRGGDTEAFF.

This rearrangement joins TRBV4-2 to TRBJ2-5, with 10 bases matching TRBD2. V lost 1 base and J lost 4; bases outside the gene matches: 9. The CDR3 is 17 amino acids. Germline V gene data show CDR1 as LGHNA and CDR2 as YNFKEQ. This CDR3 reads CASSQGGKASGGETQYF. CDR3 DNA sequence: TGTGCCAGCAGCCAAGGGGGGAAGGCTAGCGGGGGAGAGACCCAGTACTTC.

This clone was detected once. CDR3 DNA: TGCAGCGTTGAAGATCCAGGGGGAACCTACGAGCAGTACTTC. Translated: CSVEDPGGTYEQYF. The genes are TRBV29-1 and TRBJ2-7; TRBD1 aligns across 7 bases. Germline CDR1 SQVTM, CDR2 ANQGSEA. The CDR3 runs to 14 residues. Germline trimming cut 0 bases from V and 2 bases from J; bases unmatched to any gene: 4.

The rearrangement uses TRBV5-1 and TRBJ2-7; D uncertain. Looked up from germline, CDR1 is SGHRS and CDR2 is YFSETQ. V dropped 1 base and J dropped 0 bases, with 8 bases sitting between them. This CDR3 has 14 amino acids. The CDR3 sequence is CASSLWQISYEQYF. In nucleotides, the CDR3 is TGCGCCAGCAGCTTGTGGCAGATCTCCTACGAGCAGTACTTC.

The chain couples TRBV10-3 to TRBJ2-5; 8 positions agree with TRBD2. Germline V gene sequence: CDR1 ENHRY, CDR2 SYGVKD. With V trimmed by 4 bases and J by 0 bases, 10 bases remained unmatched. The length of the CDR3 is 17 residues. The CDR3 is CAISADTSGSYQETQYF. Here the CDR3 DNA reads TGTGCCATCAGTGCCGACACTAGCGGATCGTACCAAGAGACCCAGTACTTC.

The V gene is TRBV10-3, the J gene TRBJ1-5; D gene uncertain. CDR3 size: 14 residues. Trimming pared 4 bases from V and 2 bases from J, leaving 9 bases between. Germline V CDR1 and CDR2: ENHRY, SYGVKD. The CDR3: CAISAWEGNQPQHF. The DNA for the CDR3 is TGTGCCATCAGTGCATGGGAGGGCAATCAGCCCCAGCATTTT.

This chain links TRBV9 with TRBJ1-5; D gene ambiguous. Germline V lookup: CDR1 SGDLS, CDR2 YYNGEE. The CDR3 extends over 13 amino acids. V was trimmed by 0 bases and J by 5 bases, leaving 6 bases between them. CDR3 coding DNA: TGTGCCAGCAGCGTAGGGGCGTATCAGCCCCAGCATTTT. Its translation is CASSVGAYQPQHF.

The CDR3 here is CASSEGTGGREKLFF. In DNA, the CDR3 is TGTGCCAGCAGTGAAGGTACAGGGGGCCGTGAAAAACTGTTTTTT. The J gene is TRBJ1-4, the V gene TRBV2; the match to TRBD1 covers 9 bases. The CDR3 has 15 residues. Trimming cost V 1 base and J 7 bases; bases outside gene matches: 4. CDR1 and CDR2 (germline): SNHLY, FYNNEI. Variable domain in full (rest from reference TRBV2 and TRBJ1-4): EPEVTQTPSHQVTQMGQEVILRCVPISNHLYFYWYRQILGQKVEFLVSFYNNEISEKSEIFDDQFSVERPDGSNFTLKIRSTKLEDSAMYFCASSEGTGGREKLFFGSGTQLSVL.

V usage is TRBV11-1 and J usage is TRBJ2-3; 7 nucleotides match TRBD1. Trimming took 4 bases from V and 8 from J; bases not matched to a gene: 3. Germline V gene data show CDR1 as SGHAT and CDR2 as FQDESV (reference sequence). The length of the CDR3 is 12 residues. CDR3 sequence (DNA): TGTGCCAGCAGCTCGGGACAGATTACGCAGTATTTT. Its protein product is CASSSGQITQYF.

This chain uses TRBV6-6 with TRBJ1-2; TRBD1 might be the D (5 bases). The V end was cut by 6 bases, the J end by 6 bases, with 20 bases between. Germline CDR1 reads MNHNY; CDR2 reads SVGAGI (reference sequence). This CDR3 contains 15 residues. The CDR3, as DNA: TGTGCCAGCAGGGGGGGTCGGGGGGACGGAGATGGCTACACCTTC. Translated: CASRGGRGDGDGYTF.

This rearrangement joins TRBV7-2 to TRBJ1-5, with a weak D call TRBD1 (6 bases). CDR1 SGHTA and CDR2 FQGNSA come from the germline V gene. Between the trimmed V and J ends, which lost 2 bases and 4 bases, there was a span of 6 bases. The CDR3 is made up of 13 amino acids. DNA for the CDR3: TGTGCCAGCAGCTTACAGGGGAATCAGCCCCAGCATTTT. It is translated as CASSLQGNQPQHF.

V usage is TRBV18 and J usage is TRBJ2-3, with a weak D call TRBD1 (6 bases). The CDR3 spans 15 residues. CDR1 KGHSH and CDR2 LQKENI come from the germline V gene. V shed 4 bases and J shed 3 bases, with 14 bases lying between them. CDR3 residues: CASSQEQGRTDTQYF. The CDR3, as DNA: TGTGCCAGCTCACAAGAACAGGGAAGGACAGATACGCAGTATTTT.

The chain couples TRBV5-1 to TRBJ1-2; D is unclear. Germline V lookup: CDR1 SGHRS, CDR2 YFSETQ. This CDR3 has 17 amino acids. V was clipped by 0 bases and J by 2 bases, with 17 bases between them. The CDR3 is CASSLEARTIRNYGYTF. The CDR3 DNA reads TGCGCCAGCAGCTTGGAAGCACGGACTATAAGAAACTATGGCTACACCTTC.

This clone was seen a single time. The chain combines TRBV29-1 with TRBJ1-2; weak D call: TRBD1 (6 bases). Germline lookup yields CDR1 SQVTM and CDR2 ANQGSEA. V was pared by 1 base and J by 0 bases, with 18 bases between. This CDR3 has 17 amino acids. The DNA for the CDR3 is TGCAGCGTTGAAGGGGGGAGCCGGGACATCCCTAACTATGGCTACACCTTC. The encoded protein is CSVEGGSRDIPNYGYTF. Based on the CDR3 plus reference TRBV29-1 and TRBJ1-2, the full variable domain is SAVISQKPSRDICQRGTSLTIQCQVDSQVTMMFWYRQQPGQSLTLIATANQGSEATYESGFVIDKFPISRPNLTFSTLTVSNMSPEDSSIYLCSVEGGSRDIPNYGYTFGSGTRLTVV.

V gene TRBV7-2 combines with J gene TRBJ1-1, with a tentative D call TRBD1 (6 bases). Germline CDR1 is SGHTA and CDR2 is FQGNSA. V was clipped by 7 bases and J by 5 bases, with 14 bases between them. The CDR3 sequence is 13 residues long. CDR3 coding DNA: TGTGCCAGCAAAAAAAATCAGGGGACTGAAGCTTTCTTT. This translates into CASKKNQGTEAFF.